These T cell receptor beta chains were read from a single sample in a study of regulatory T cells in long-lasting Graves disease. TCRdb re-called the multiplex PCR reads with MiXCR, one entry per CDR3 protein. Of a few hundred thousand distinct CDR3 sequences listed, roughly 15% are singletons. The same data also went into a second study, on T cells in Graves' hyperthyroidism and ophthalmopathy.

Material: peripheral blood mononuclear cells (PBMCs), obtained at new diagnosis, from a patient treated with antithyroid drugs. Source of these receptors: a woman aged 40 to 55 with Graves disease. The CDR3 runs from the conserved cysteine through the conserved F or W. D genes are given only for firm matches. Clone size is given for some rows only: seen once, a few or many times, or a class if the clone is expanded.

>many|TRBV7-9|-|TRBJ2-1
TGTGCCAGCAGCCCTCGTGACCTTCCCTACAATGAGCAGTTCTTC
CASSPRDLPYNEQFF
>-|TRBV7-9|-|TRBJ1-4
TGTGCCAGCAGCACCCTTTGGGGAAAACTGTTTTTT
CASSTLWGKLFF
>many|TRBV10-2|TRBD2|TRBJ2-3
TGCGCCAGCAGTGAAGGACTAGCGGGAGTGGGAGATACGCAGTATTTT
CASSEGLAGVGDTQYF
>many|TRBV7-2|TRBD2|TRBJ2-2
TGTGCCAGCAGCTTTAGCGGGAGTGGCGGGGAGCTGTTTTTT
CASSFSGSGGELFF
>many|TRBV7-9|-|TRBJ2-5
TGTGCCGGCGTAACAGGGAACCAAGAGACCCAGTACTTC
CAGVTGNQETQYF
>-|TRBV20-1|-|TRBJ2-1
TGCAGTGGGACCCCCGGGCTTAGTTCCGGGGCCTTCGGCGATGAGCAGTTCTTC
CSGTPGLSSGAFGDEQFF
>many|TRBV7-8|-|TRBJ1-1
TGTGCCAGCAGCTTAGAGACGATAAACACTGAAGCTTTCTTT
CASSLETINTEAFF
>many|TRBV27|-|TRBJ2-2
TGTGCCAGCAGTCGTGGGAGGAACACCGGGGAGCTGTTTTTT
CASSRGRNTGELFF
>many|TRBV7-6|TRBD2|TRBJ2-1
TGTGCCAGCAGCAGAACCCGTGGACTAGCGGCTAGGCGCTCCTACAATGAGCAGTTCTTC
CASSRTRGLAARRSYNEQFF
>-|TRBV29-1|-|TRBJ1-6
TGCAGCGTTACCCAGGGTGGGAATTCACCCCTCCACTTT
CSVTQGGNSPLHF
>many|TRBV6-5|TRBD2|TRBJ2-2
TGTGCCAGCAGTTACTCCGGACTAGCGGCGAACACCGGGGAGCTGTTTTTT
CASSYSGLAANTGELFF
>few|TRBV20-1|-|TRBJ2-7
TGCAGTGCTAGTTCGTTAGCGGAGACCCCCTACGAGCAGTACTTC
CSASSLAETPYEQYF
>many|TRBV2|-|TRBJ2-2
TGTGCCAGCAGCCAGACAGGGAGGGTCACCGGGGAGCTGTTTTTT
CASSQTGRVTGELFF
>-|TRBV28|TRBD1|TRBJ2-4
TGTGCCAGCAGTATGACAGGGGGTGGGTCGATTCAGTACTTC
CASSMTGGGSIQYF
>many|TRBV6-1|TRBD1|TRBJ1-6
TGTGCCAGCAGCTATGGGACAGGGGTGAATTCACCCCTCCACTTT
CASSYGTGVNSPLHF
>-|TRBV3-1|-|TRBJ2-5
TGTGCCAGCAGCACGACCCAGGGGGAGACCCAGTACTTC
CASSTTQGETQYF
>many|TRBV7-2|-|TRBJ2-7
TGTGCCAGCAGCCGGGGTGGGACAAGGGGGACCTACGAGCAGTACTTC
CASSRGGTRGTYEQYF
>many|TRBV5-1|-|TRBJ1-6
TGCGCCAGCAGCCAGGGACATTCCGATTCACCCCTCCACTTT
CASSQGHSDSPLHF
>many|TRBV3-1|-|TRBJ1-5
TGTGCCAGCAGCCAGAGTCTGGGGGGCAATCAGCCCCAGCATTTT
CASSQSLGGNQPQHF
>many|TRBV2|TRBD2|TRBJ2-1
TGTGCCAGCAGTCCGAGGACTAGCGGGGATTACAATGAGCAGTTCTTC
CASSPRTSGDYNEQFF
>many|TRBV10-3|TRBD1|TRBJ1-6
TGTGCCATCAGAGCCCGTCCCGGGACAGATAATTCACCCCTCCACTTT
CAIRARPGTDNSPLHF
>many|TRBV12-3/TRBV12-4|TRBD2|TRBJ2-7
TGTGCCAGCAGAACTAGCGGGAGTACTTCCTACGAGCAGTACTTC
CASRTSGSTSYEQYF
>-|TRBV7-9|-|TRBJ2-1
TGTGCCAGCAGCTTGGTTCTGAATGGGAATGAGCAGTTCTTC
CASSLVLNGNEQFF
>-|TRBV28|-|TRBJ2-1
TGTGCCAGCAGTTTCGATGGGGGCTCCTACAATGAGCAGTTCTTC
CASSFDGGSYNEQFF
>many|TRBV18|TRBD2|TRBJ2-1
TGTGCCAGCTCACCAGAAGGGCTAGCGGGGGCCCCCTTCCACAATGAGCAGTTCTTC
CASSPEGLAGAPFHNEQFF
>few|TRBV6-1|TRBD1|TRBJ1-1
TGTGCCAGCTTCGGAGGGGGCTCGGGCACTGAAGCTTTCTTT
CASFGGGSGTEAFF
>many|TRBV11-3|TRBD2|TRBJ2-1
TGTGCCAGCAGCTTAGAAAGACTAGCGGGAGCTTACAATGAGCAGTTCTTC
CASSLERLAGAYNEQFF
>-|TRBV5-1|TRBD2|TRBJ2-7
TGCGCCAGCAGCTTGGCGGGAGGGAAAAGATCCTACGAGCAGTACTTC
CASSLAGGKRSYEQYF
>many|TRBV6-5|-|TRBJ1-2
TGTGCCAGCAGTTCGGCGGGTGGACGGGGCTACACCTTC
CASSSAGGRGYTF
>-|TRBV19|-|TRBJ2-1
TGTGCCAGTAGTATATCCCAGGGAAAGTTCTTC
CASSISQGKFF
>many|TRBV11-3|-|TRBJ2-1
TGTGCCAGCAGCCACACGGGTGAGCAGTTCTTC
CASSHTGEQFF
>many|TRBV3-1|-|TRBJ2-5
TGTGCCAGCAGCCAAGTTGGCGTGGGGCCAGAGACCCAGTACTTC
CASSQVGVGPETQYF
>many|TRBV30|-|TRBJ1-5
TGTGCCTGGAGTGTAGGGCCCAATCAGCCCCAGCATTTT
CAWSVGPNQPQHF
>many|TRBV2|-|TRBJ2-1
TGTGCCAGCAGGGCTAGCGCCCAGGAAAATGAGCAGTTCTTC
CASRASAQENEQFF
>-|TRBV10-3|-|TRBJ1-2
TGTGCCATCAGTGGACAGGACAATGCAAACACCTTC
CAISGQDNANTF
>many|TRBV18|-|TRBJ2-2
TGTGCCAGCTCACCAAACGGAGCCGCGAACACCGGGGAGCTGTTTTTT
CASSPNGAANTGELFF
>-|TRBV2|TRBD2|TRBJ2-5
TGTGCCAGCAGTGATAGGGGACTAGCGGGACATCCCCAAGAGACCCAGTACTTC
CASSDRGLAGHPQETQYF
>many|TRBV2|TRBD1|TRBJ1-2
TGTGCCAGCACCCCGGACAGGGTTGATGGCTACACCTTC
CASTPDRVDGYTF
>many|TRBV12-3/TRBV12-4|TRBD2|TRBJ2-7
TGTGCCAGCAGTAGCCCCCTAGCGGGAGGGATCTACGAGCAGTACTTC
CASSSPLAGGIYEQYF
>-|TRBV25-1|-|TRBJ1-2
TGTGCCAGCAGTTACTCCCCAGGATCTGGCTACACCTTC
CASSYSPGSGYTF
>-|TRBV12-3/TRBV12-4|TRBD1|TRBJ1-1
TGTGCCAGCAGTAGAGGGACAGGGAGTATGAACACTGAAGCTTTCTTT
CASSRGTGSMNTEAFF
>-|TRBV18|-|TRBJ2-7
TGTGCCAGCTCACCACGTTCCGGGACCCTCCGGGGTGAGCAGTACTTC
CASSPRSGTLRGEQYF
>-|TRBV7-6|-|TRBJ1-6
TGTGCCAGCAGCCCGAAAAGGGAGAGCTCCTATAATTCACCCCTCCACTTT
CASSPKRESSYNSPLHF
>many|TRBV12-3/TRBV12-4|TRBD1|TRBJ1-5
TGTGCCAGCAGTACAGGGGGCTTCAATCAGCCCCAGCATTTT
CASSTGGFNQPQHF
>-|TRBV29-1|-|TRBJ2-3
TGCAGCGTCTTCGGGCAACGGGGCACAGATACGCAGTATTTT
CSVFGQRGTDTQYF
>many|TRBV30|-|TRBJ2-1
TGTGCCTGGAGTGTACTTCTGACGGGAACCTACAATGAGCAGTTCTTC
CAWSVLLTGTYNEQFF
>many|TRBV27|-|TRBJ1-6
TGTGCCAGCAGTTTAGAGGCAAGCACCTATAATTCACCCCTCCACTTT
CASSLEASTYNSPLHF
>few|TRBV12-3/TRBV12-4|TRBD2|TRBJ2-1
TGTGCCAGCGGGACGGGACTAGCATCCCATGAGCAGTTCTTC
CASGTGLASHEQFF
>many|TRBV28|TRBD2|TRBJ2-1
TGTGCCAGCAGTTTAGGTAGCGGGGCCTACAATGAGCAGTTCTTC
CASSLGSGAYNEQFF
>-|TRBV28|-|TRBJ2-2
TGTGCCAGCAGAGACCCGACAGGACAATCGAACACCGGGGAGCTGTTTTTT
CASRDPTGQSNTGELFF
>many|TRBV12-3/TRBV12-4|TRBD1|TRBJ1-1
TGTGCCAGCAGTTTATCCGGGACAGGAGTTACTGAAGCTTTCTTT
CASSLSGTGVTEAFF
>many|TRBV7-8|TRBD1|TRBJ2-2
TGTGCCAGCAGCCGGGACAGGGGCGTAACCGGGGAGCTGTTTTTT
CASSRDRGVTGELFF
>-|TRBV16|-|TRBJ1-1
TGTGCCAGCAGCCCGGGAGGGGCCACTGAAGCTTTCTTT
CASSPGGATEAFF
>many|TRBV9|TRBD1|TRBJ1-1
TGTGCCAGCAGCGGGAGGACAGGGAGGGGCGCTGAAGCTTTCTTT
CASSGRTGRGAEAFF
>few|TRBV5-1|TRBD1|TRBJ2-7
TGCGCCAGCAGCTTGAAGGGGGCACGGTACGAGCAGTACTTC
CASSLKGARYEQYF
>few|TRBV28|TRBD2|TRBJ2-7
TGTGCCAGCAGACGATTAGCGGGAGTCTACGAGCAGTACTTC
CASRRLAGVYEQYF
>-|TRBV20-1|-|TRBJ1-5
TGCAGTGCTAGAGATTTTCAAGTAGCAACAGATCAGCCCCAGCATTTT
CSARDFQVATDQPQHF
>-|TRBV6-2/TRBV6-3|-|TRBJ2-7
TGTGCCAGCAGTGAAGTTGCCAGAACCTACGAGCAGTACTTC
CASSEVARTYEQYF
>few|TRBV7-2|TRBD2|TRBJ2-6
TGTGCCAGCAGCTCCGCCTGGGCAGGGAGGGCTGGGGCCAACGTCCTGACTTTC
CASSSAWAGRAGANVLTF